This TCR beta chain was recovered during a study of shared clonotypes between healthy human individuals. Study findings and constraints: Unshared clonotypes carried lower generation probabilities than those common to all four donors.

Terminally differentiated effector memory CD45RA+ cells were excluded from the naive CD8 cells, which were CD45RO-negative and positively selected for CCR7. Comment on this clone: Its antigen is as yet unknown.

In the original analysis: Filtering differed since immunoSEQ provided only junctions, with no quality scores. The assay was immunoSEQ multiplex PCR, and TCRdb's table has in-frame clones only and misses some. V and J calls and clone size follow that table, whereas D and trimming were derived from the DNA. The table has some 580,000 clones, roughly 98% seen once. Looked up from germline, CDR1 is MNHEY and CDR2 is SMNVEV (reference sequence). With 4 bases clipped from V and 5 bases from J, the junction kept 4 bases outside the gene matches. This CDR3 has 14 amino acids. The chain carries TRBV27 and TRBJ1-2, with 10 bases that match TRBD1. The sample taken for sequencing was naive CD8+ T cells sorted from blood. This clonotype originated in a young man in good health. The CDR3 reads CASSSQGQGYGYTF. The CDR3, as DNA: TGTGCCAGCAGTTCGCAGGGACAGGGGTATGGCTACACCTTC.